This TCR beta chain came from a study of T cells after yellow fever vaccination. MiXCR was run by TCRdb on the 5' RACE reads, yielding one entry per CDR3 protein. This sample has roughly 310,000 distinct CDR3 sequences, with around 3.6% found just once. Study-level results: Primary-vaccination clones mostly resurfaced post-booster (96% CD4, just under 90% CD8). Highly abundant clonotypes carried over from the bulk population could end up in FACS-sorted repertoires as contaminants.

Turning to this clonotype: The antigen remains undetermined.

Germline lookup yields CDR1 SGHRS and CDR2 YFSETQ. Germline trimming cut 3 bases from V and 2 bases from J; bases unmatched to any gene: 4. The CDR3 runs to 14 residues. This material consisted of PBMCs, taken on the day of the yellow fever booster vaccination. This chain joins TRBV5-1 and TRBJ2-7; 8 positions match TRBD1. This TCR derives from a man aged 18 to 30 who received the YFV17D yellow fever vaccine. In DNA, the CDR3 is TGCGCCAGCAGCTCCCAGGGGGCCCCCTACGAGCAGTACTTC. It yields the protein CASSSQGAPYEQYF.